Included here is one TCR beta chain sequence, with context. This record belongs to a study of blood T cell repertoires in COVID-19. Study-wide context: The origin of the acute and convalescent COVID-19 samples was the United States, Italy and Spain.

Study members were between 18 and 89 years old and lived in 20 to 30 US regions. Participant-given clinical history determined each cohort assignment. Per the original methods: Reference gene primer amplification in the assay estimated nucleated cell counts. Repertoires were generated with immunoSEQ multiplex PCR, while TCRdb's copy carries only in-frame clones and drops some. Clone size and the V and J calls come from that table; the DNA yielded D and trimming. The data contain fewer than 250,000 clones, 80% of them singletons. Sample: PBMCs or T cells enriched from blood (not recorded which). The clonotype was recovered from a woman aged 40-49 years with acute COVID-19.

The CDR3 here is CASSVSGLGTEAFF. CDR3 DNA sequence: TGTGCCAGCAGTGTATCAGGGTTGGGCACTGAAGCTTTCTTT. The chain uses TRBV7-3 and TRBJ1-1; D possibly corresponds to TRBD1 (5 bases). Germline V gene sequence: CDR1 SGHTA, CDR2 FQGTGA. Trimming cost V 6 bases and J 4 bases, with 15 bases left between them. The length of the CDR3 is 14 residues.